Listed here is a single T cell receptor (beta chain). The antigen is not known. These data belong to a study of T cell responses to AZD1222 COVID-19 vaccine. Study outcomes and limitations: Possibly, clonal diversity was underestimated; donors were largely white British and included more females. With dominance at 160-218 and 743-854, vaccine-associated CD4 TCRs spanned spike. Seropositive AZD1222 recipients at baseline numbered only 5 to 7.

Sequencing was performed with immunoSEQ multiplex PCR; in TCRdb, only in-frame clones are kept and a portion is missing. The sample includes approximately 68,000 clones, 70% to 90% of them seen just once. The CDR3 consists of 16 residues. This chain links TRBV21-1 with TRBJ2-1; the table's D call TRBD2 went unverified against the DNA. TRBV21-1 is described as a pseudogene. The receptor was derived from an adult who received the MenACWY meningococcal vaccine as a control. The sample was peripheral blood, taken 28 days after the second dose of the MenACWY control vaccine. CDR3 DNA: TGTGCCAGCAGCAAATTGGGGACTAGCGGATACAATGAGCAGTTCTTC. Its protein product is CASSKLGTSGYNEQFF.